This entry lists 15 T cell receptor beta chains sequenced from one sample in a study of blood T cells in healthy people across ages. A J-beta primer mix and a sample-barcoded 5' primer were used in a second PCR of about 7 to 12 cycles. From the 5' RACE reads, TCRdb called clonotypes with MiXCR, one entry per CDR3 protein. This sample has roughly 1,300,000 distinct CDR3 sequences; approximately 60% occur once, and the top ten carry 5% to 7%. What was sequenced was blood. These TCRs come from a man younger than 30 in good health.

The DNA for the CDR3 is TGTGCCACCAGTGATCCCGGACAGAGCTACGAGCAGTACTTC. As protein: CATSDPGQSYEQYF. The rearrangement joins TRBV24-1 to TRBJ2-7, with D perhaps TRBD1 (6 bases). The germline V gene has CDR1 KGHDR and CDR2 SFDVKD. The V gene lost 3 bases and the J gene lost 3 bases, with 11 bases spanning the gap. The CDR3 spans 14 residues.

CDR3 DNA sequence: TGTGCCAGCAGCTCCTATGGGGCGGGGACTGAAGCTTTCTTT. It specifies CASSSYGAGTEAFF. V gene TRBV11-2 combines with J gene TRBJ1-1, with D perhaps matching TRBD1 (5 bases). V was shortened by 4 bases and J by 5 bases, with 14 bases between the two germline ends. This CDR3 spans 14 amino acids. Looked up from germline, CDR1 is SGHAT and CDR2 is FQNNGV. The whole variable domain, remainder taken from reference TRBV11-2 and TRBJ1-1, is EAGVAQSPRYKIIEKRQSVAFWCNPISGHATLYWYQQILGQGPKLLIQFQNNGVVDDSQLPKDRFSAERLKGVDSTLKIQPAKLEDSAVYLCASSSYGAGTEAFFGQGTRLTVV.

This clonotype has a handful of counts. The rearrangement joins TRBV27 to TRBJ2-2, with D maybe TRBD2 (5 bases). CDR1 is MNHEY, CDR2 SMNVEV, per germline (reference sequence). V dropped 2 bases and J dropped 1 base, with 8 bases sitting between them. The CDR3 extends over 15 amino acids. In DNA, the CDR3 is TGTGCCAGCAGTTTAACGGGGTGGAACACCGGGGAGCTGTTTTTT. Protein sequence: CASSLTGWNTGELFF.

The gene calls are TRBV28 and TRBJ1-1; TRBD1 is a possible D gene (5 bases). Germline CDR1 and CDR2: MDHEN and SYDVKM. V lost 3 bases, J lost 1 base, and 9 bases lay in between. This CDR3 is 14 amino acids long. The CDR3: CASSFGGKNTEAFF. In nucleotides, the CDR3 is TGTGCCAGCAGTTTTGGGGGAAAGAACACTGAAGCTTTCTTT.

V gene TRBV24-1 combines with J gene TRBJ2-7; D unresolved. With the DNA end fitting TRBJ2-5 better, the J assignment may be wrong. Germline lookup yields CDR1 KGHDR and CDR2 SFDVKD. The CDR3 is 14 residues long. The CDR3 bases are TGTGCCACCAGTGATTTTTACTCGGCAGAGACCCAGTACTTC. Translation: CATSDFYSAETQYF.

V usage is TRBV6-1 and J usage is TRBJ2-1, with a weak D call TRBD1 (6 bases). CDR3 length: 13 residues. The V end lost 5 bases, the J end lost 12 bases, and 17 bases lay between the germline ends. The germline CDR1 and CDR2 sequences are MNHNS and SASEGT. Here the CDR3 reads CASSRQATSPQFF. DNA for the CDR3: TGTGCCAGCAGTCGACAGGCGACCAGTCCGCAGTTCTTC.

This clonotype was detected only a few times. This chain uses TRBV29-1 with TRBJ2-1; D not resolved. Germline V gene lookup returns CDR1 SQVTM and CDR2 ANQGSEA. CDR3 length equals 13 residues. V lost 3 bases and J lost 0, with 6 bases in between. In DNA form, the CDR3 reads TGCAGCGTTGATCACATCTCCTACAATGAGCAGTTCTTC. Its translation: CSVDHISYNEQFF.

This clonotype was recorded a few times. CDR3 coding DNA: TGCAGTGCTAGGGGCGGCCCACAAGATACGCAGTATTTT. It translates to CSARGGPQDTQYF. The gene calls are TRBV20-1 and TRBJ2-3; D not resolved. There are 13 residues in the CDR3. Trimming took 3 bases from V and 5 from J, leaving 12 bases between them. Germline V lookup: CDR1 DFQATT, CDR2 SNEGSKA (reference sequence).

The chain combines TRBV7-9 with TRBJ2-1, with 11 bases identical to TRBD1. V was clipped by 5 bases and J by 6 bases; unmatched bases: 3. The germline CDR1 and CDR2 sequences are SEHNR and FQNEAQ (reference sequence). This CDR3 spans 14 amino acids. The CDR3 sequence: CASSLDRGLNEQFF. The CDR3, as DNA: TGTGCCAGCAGCCTGGACAGGGGGCTCAATGAGCAGTTCTTC.

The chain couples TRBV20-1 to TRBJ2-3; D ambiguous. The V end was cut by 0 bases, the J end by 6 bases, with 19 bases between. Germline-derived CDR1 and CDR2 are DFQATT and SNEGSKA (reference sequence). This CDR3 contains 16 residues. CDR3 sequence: CSARDRPSLLTDTQYF. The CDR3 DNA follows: TGCAGTGCTAGAGATCGGCCCTCGTTGCTTACGGATACGCAGTATTTT.

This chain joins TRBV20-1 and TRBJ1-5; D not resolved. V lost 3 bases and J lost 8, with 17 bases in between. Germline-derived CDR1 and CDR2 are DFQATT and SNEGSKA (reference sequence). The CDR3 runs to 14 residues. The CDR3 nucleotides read TGCAGTGCTAGGGAAGGGCGCGGGTCTAAGCCCCAGCATTTT. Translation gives CSAREGRGSKPQHF.

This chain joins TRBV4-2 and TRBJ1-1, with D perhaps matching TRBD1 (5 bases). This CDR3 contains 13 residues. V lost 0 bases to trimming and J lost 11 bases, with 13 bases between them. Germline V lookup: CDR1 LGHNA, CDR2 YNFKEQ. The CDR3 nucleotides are TGTGCCAGCAGCCAAGATCGGGACGGGTGGGCTTTCTTT. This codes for CASSQDRDGWAFF.

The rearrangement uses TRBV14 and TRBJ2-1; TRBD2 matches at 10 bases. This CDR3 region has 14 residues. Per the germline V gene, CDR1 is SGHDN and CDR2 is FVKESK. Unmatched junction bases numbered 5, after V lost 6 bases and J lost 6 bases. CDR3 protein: CASRKAGGPNEQFF. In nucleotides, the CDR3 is TGTGCCAGCAGAAAAGCGGGAGGGCCCAATGAGCAGTTCTTC.

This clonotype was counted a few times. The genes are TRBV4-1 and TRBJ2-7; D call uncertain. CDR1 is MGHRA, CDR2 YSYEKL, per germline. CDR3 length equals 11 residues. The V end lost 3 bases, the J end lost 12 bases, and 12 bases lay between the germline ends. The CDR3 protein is CASSQGTSPYF. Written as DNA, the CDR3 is TGCGCCAGCAGCCAGGGAACATCCCCGTACTTC.

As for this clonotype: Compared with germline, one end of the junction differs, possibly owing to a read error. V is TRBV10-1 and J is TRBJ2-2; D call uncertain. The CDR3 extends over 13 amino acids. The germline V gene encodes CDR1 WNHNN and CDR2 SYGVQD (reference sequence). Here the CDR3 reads CASSETNTGELFF. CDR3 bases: TGTGCCAGCAGTGAAACAAACACCGGGGAGCTGTTTTTT.